Below are 23 T cell receptor beta chains sequenced from a single sample in a study of OX40 agonist ivuxolimab in advanced cancers. Libraries were prepared by immunoSEQ multiplex PCR; TCRdb keeps only in-frame clonotypes and omits some of them. The sample includes tens of thousands of clones, about 90% of them seen just once. This specimen was CD4+ or CD8+ T cells sorted from blood, taken in a trial of the OX40 agonist ivuxolimab. The receptors come from an adult with an advanced solid tumor such as melanoma, head and neck, liver or kidney cancer.

V and J are TRBV5-4 and TRBJ2-3; 7 nucleotides align to TRBD1. CDR3 length: 14 amino acids. From germline, CDR1 is SGHNT and CDR2 YYREEE (reference sequence). With 2 bases clipped from V and 4 bases from J, the junction kept 4 bases outside the gene matches. CDR3 sequence reads: CASSFSRGPDTQYF. The CDR3 DNA sequence: TGTGCCAGCAGCTTTTCTAGGGGGCCAGATACGCAGTATTTT.

V usage is TRBV6-5 and J usage is TRBJ2-7; TRBD1 aligns across 9 bases. Germline CDR1 reads MNHEY; CDR2 reads SVGAGI. The CDR3 runs to 12 residues. V was pared by 8 bases and J by 3 bases, with 2 bases of the junction left unmatched. The CDR3: CASGQGLYEQYF. CDR3 sequence (DNA): TGTGCCAGCGGACAGGGGCTCTACGAGCAGTACTTC.

The table lists this clone with a count of one. The chain recombines TRBV28 with TRBJ2-2; D unresolved. The CDR3 runs to 15 residues. The V gene lost 10 bases and the J gene lost 1 base, with 16 bases spanning the gap. Germline values: CDR1 MDHEN, CDR2 SYDVKM. CDR3 protein: CATLGLAENTGELFF. In DNA, the CDR3 is TGTGCCACCCTAGGTTTGGCGGAGAACACCGGGGAGCTGTTTTTT. Drawing the rest from reference TRBV28 and TRBJ2-2, the complete variable domain is DVKVTQSSRYLVKRTGEKVFLECVQDMDHENMFWYRQDPGLGLRLIYFSYDVKMKEKGDIPEGYSVSREKKERFSLILESASTNQTSMYLCATLGLAENTGELFFGEGSRLTVL.

V usage is TRBV28 and J usage is TRBJ1-4, with D uncertain. The V end lost 1 base, the J end lost 4 bases, and 10 bases lay between the germline ends. Germline V gene data show CDR1 as MDHEN and CDR2 as SYDVKM. CDR3 length equals 15 residues. Here the CDR3 DNA reads TGTGCCAGCAGTTTATCGTCCGGGGTTAATGAAAAACTGTTTTTT. Translation gives CASSLSSGVNEKLFF.

The chain has TRBV2 and TRBJ2-7; TRBD2 might be the D (5 bases). The CDR3 runs 13 residues. V was clipped by 4 bases and J by 3 bases, with 10 bases between them. Germline values: CDR1 SNHLY, CDR2 FYNNEI. The CDR3 region is CASSGGRDYEQYF. The DNA of the CDR3 is TGTGCCAGCAGTGGGGGTCGGGACTACGAGCAGTACTTC.

The V call is TRBV11-2, the J call TRBJ2-2; D call uncertain. Germline assignment: CDR1 SGHAT and CDR2 FQNNGV. Deletions cut 2 bases from V and 4 bases from J, with 8 bases between. The CDR3 totals 14 residues. The CDR3 DNA reads TGTGCCAGCAGCTTAACCGCGGTCACCGGGGAGCTGTTTTTT. The encoded protein is CASSLTAVTGELFF.

This clone has just one count. The chain is built from TRBV28 and TRBJ2-7; 9 bases are a match to TRBD2. The CDR3 is 16 residues long. The germline gives CDR1 MDHEN, CDR2 SYDVKM. V shed 6 bases, J shed 3 bases, and the junction held 12 bases outside the gene matches. In nucleotides, the CDR3 is TGTGCCAGCAGGGGGCTAGCGGGAAGTGAGCACTACGAGCAGTACTTC. This translates into CASRGLAGSEHYEQYF.

The chain uses TRBV13 and TRBJ2-1, with D tentatively TRBD1 (5 bases). The CDR3 is 13 amino acids. CDR1 PRHDT and CDR2 FYEKMQ come from the germline V gene (reference sequence). The ends were cut back, 6 bases at V and 10 bases at J, with 16 bases in the middle. The CDR3 DNA follows: TGTGCCAGCAGTCGTCAGACAGACCGGGAGCAGTTCTTC. Protein sequence: CASSRQTDREQFF.

This rearrangement joins TRBV13 to TRBJ2-1, with TRBD2 matching 10 bases. Germline values: CDR1 PRHDT, CDR2 FYEKMQ (reference sequence). V lost 4 bases to trimming and J lost 0 bases; unmatched junction nucleotides: 6. This CDR3 is built from 17 residues. In DNA, the CDR3 is TGTGCCAGCAGCTCAAATAGCGGGGGGAGCTCCTACAATGAGCAGTTCTTC. Its translation: CASSSNSGGSSYNEQFF.

The rearrangement links TRBV4-1 to TRBJ1-2; a possible D gene is TRBD1 (5 bases). This CDR3 is built from 15 residues. Germline CDR1 reads MGHRA; CDR2 reads YSYEKL. The V and J ends lost 3 bases and 1 base respectively, with 12 bases between them. The CDR3 nucleotides read TGCGCCAGCAGCCATCCACCTGGGGGTAACTATGGCTACACCTTC. This codes for CASSHPPGGNYGYTF.

The chain carries TRBV5-4 and TRBJ2-3; D gene ambiguous. From germline, CDR1 is SGHNT and CDR2 YYREEE (reference sequence). The CDR3 consists of 15 residues. V dropped 2 bases and J dropped 0 bases, with 10 bases sitting between them. CDR3 residues: CASSLGVTSTDTQYF. CDR3 nucleotide sequence: TGTGCCAGCAGCTTAGGAGTAACCAGCACAGATACGCAGTATTTT.

The gene calls are TRBV7-9 and TRBJ1-6; tentatively, D is TRBD1 (5 bases). Trimming removed 5 bases at V and 6 bases at J, with 17 bases between. CDR3 length equals 16 residues. Germline CDR1 is SEHNR and CDR2 is FQNEAQ (reference sequence). The CDR3 protein is CASSPLVGGANSPLHF. The CDR3 region has the DNA TGTGCCAGCAGCCCACTCGTCGGAGGGGCTAATTCACCCCTCCACTTT.

The chain carries TRBV19 and TRBJ2-7; TRBD1 might be the D (6 bases). Deletions cut 4 bases from V and 7 bases from J, with 20 bases between. The CDR3 totals 15 residues. Germline CDR1 and CDR2: LNHDA and SQIVND (reference sequence). The DNA for the CDR3 is TGTGCCAGTAGTAGGGGGCAGGGAGCCGTCGGGGAGCAGTACTTC. Amino acids: CASSRGQGAVGEQYF.

Judged by abundance, this clone is medium-sized (0.01 to 0.1%). In the same sample, other DNA sequences code for this CDR3. V is TRBV18 and J is TRBJ2-7, with a weak D call TRBD2 (6 bases). This CDR3 has 13 amino acids. Trimming left V 2 bases short and J 5 bases short, with 10 bases between. Per the germline V gene, CDR1 is KGHSH and CDR2 is LQKENI. CDR3 sequence: CASSPGGTDEQYF. For the CDR3, the DNA is TGTGCCAGCTCACCAGGAGGGACCGACGAGCAGTACTTC.

The chain links TRBV5-4 to TRBJ2-2; 12 bases match TRBD2. CDR3 length: 16 residues. Germline V gene sequence: CDR1 SGHNT, CDR2 YYREEE (reference sequence). The V and J ends lost 3 bases and 5 bases, in that order; junction bases with no gene match: 5. The CDR3 nucleotides are TGTGCCAGCAGCTCAAGGACTAGCGGGATTACCGGGGAGCTGTTTTTT. Protein sequence: CASSSRTSGITGELFF.

The CDR3 DNA reads TGTGCCAGCAGTTTATTGCAGGATGAGTCTGGAAACACCATATATTTT. Translated: CASSLLQDESGNTIYF. The chain joins TRBV28 to TRBJ1-3, with D unclear. Germline V CDR1 and CDR2: MDHEN, SYDVKM. The CDR3 has 16 residues. The V and J ends lost 1 base and 1 base respectively, with 11 bases between them.

V and J are TRBV9 and TRBJ2-7; D tentatively reads TRBD1 or TRBD2 (7 bases each). The CDR3 extends over 14 amino acids. V lost 3 bases and J lost 4, with 14 bases in between. Per the germline V gene, CDR1 is SGDLS and CDR2 is YYNGEE. The CDR3 sequence: CASSERDRLYEQYF. CDR3 DNA sequence: TGTGCCAGCAGCGAGCGGGACAGACTTTACGAGCAGTACTTC. The variable domain in full, with the rest retrieved from reference TRBV9 and TRBJ2-7, is DSGVTQTPKHLITATGQRVTLRCSPRSGDLSVYWYQQSLDQGLQFLIQYYNGEERAKGNILERFSAQQFPDLHSELNLSSLELGDSALYFCASSERDRLYEQYFGPGTRLTVT.

V gene TRBV14 combines with J gene TRBJ2-7; 7 positions match TRBD2. The CDR3 sequence is 14 residues long. With V trimmed by 3 bases and J by 7 bases, 9 bases remained unmatched. Germline CDR1 is SGHDN and CDR2 is FVKESK. The CDR3 nucleotides are TGTGCCAGCAGCCAGGTGGGCGGGAGTGGGGAGCAGTACTTC. This codes for CASSQVGGSGEQYF.

The chain recombines TRBV20-1 with TRBJ2-7; D call uncertain. CDR1 is DFQATT, CDR2 SNEGSKA, per germline (reference sequence). The CDR3 loop spans 11 amino acids. Between the trimmed V and J ends, which lost 8 bases and 4 bases, there was a span of 12 bases. CDR3 in DNA: TGCAGTACTCAGCCCATGTACGAGCAGTACTTC. The encoded protein is CSTQPMYEQYF.

This sequence joins TRBV19 and TRBJ2-1, with 9 bases aligning to TRBD2. This CDR3 region has 16 residues. V gave up 1 base and J gave up 4 bases; unmatched junction bases: 5. CDR1 is LNHDA and CDR2 is SQIVND in the germline V gene (reference sequence). Here the CDR3 DNA reads TGTGCCAGTAGTATAGGACCTAGCGGGGAGTACAATGAGCAGTTCTTC. It codes for CASSIGPSGEYNEQFF.

The genes are TRBV4-1 and TRBJ2-3, with D uncertain. This CDR3 has 13 residues. V lost 6 bases, J lost 7 bases, and 14 bases lay in between. The germline V gene has CDR1 MGHRA and CDR2 YSYEKL. The CDR3 nucleotides read TGCGCCAGCAGGTCCGCACAGTTACATACGCAGTATTTT. Amino acids: CASRSAQLHTQYF.

This chain uses TRBV4-2 with TRBJ2-1; D unresolved. Trimming took off 4 bases at V and 8 bases at J, with 21 bases between the two ends. The CDR3 spans 16 residues. The germline V gene encodes CDR1 LGHNA and CDR2 YNFKEQ. The chain's CDR3 is CASSPVAGSFGDEQFF. CDR3 DNA: TGTGCCAGCAGCCCCGTTGCTGGTAGTTTTGGGGATGAGCAGTTCTTC.

V and J are TRBV27 and TRBJ2-1, with D possibly called TRBD1 or TRBD2 (6 bases each). The CDR3 runs 14 residues. V dropped 3 bases and J dropped 7 bases, with 13 bases sitting between them. Looked up from germline, CDR1 is MNHEY and CDR2 is SMNVEV (reference sequence). The CDR3 nucleotides are TGTGCCAGCAGTTTGTTGGGGGGCCGGAATGAGCAGTTCTTC. It codes for CASSLLGGRNEQFF.